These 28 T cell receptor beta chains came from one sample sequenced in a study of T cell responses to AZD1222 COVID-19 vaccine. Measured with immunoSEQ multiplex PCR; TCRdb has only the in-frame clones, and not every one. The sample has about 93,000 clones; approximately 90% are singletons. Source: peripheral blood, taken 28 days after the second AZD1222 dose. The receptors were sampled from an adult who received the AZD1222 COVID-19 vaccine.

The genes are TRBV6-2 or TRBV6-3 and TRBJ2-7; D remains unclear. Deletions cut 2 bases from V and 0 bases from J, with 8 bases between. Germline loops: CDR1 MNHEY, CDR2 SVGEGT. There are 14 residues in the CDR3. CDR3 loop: CASSYDQSSYEQYF. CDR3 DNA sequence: TGTGCCAGCAGTTACGACCAAAGCTCCTACGAGCAGTACTTC.

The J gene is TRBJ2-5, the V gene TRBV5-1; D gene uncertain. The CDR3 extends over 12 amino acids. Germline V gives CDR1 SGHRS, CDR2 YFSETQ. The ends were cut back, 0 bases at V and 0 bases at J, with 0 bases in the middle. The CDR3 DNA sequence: TGCGCCAGCAGCTTGGACCAAGAGACCCAGTACTTC. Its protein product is CASSLDQETQYF. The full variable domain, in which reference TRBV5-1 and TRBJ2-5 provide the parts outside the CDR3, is KAGVTQTPRYLIKTRGQQVTLSCSPISGHRSVSWYQQTPGQGLQFLFEYFSETQRNKGNFPGRFSGRQFSNSRSEMNVSTLELGDSALYLCASSLDQETQYFGPGTRLLVL.

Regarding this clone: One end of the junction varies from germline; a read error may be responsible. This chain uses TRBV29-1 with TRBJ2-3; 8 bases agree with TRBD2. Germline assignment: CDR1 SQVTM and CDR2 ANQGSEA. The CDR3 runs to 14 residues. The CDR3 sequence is CSAEAGDYTDTQYF. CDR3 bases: TGCAGCGCTGAAGCGGGAGACTACACAGATACGCAGTATTTT.

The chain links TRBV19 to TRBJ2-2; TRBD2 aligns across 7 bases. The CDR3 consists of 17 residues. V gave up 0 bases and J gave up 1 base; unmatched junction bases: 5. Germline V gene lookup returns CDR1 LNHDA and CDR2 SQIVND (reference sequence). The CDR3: CASSIDRAGRNTGELFF. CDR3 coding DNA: TGTGCCAGTAGTATAGATCGAGCGGGGCGGAACACCGGGGAGCTGTTTTTT.

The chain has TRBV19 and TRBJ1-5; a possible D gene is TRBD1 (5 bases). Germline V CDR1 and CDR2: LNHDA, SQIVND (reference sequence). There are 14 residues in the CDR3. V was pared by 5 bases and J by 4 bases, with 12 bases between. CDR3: CASSYLGGNQPQHF. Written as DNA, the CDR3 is TGTGCCAGTAGTTACCTGGGGGGGAATCAGCCCCAGCATTTT.

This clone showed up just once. The CDR3 reads CASSLRTVKSTDTQYF. CDR3 in DNA: TGTGCCAGCAGCTTACGTACCGTAAAGAGCACAGATACGCAGTATTTT. This chain uses TRBV13 with TRBJ2-3; D not certain. This CDR3 has 16 amino acids. V was trimmed by 2 bases and J by 0 bases, leaving 12 bases between them. Germline values: CDR1 PRHDT, CDR2 FYEKMQ (reference sequence).

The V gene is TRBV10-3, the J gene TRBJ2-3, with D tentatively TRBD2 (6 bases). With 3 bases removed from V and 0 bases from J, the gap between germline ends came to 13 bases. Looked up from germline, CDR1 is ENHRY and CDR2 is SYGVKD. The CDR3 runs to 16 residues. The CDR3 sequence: CAISDFGGKSTDTQYF. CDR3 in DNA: TGTGCCATCAGTGATTTCGGCGGGAAGAGCACAGATACGCAGTATTTT.

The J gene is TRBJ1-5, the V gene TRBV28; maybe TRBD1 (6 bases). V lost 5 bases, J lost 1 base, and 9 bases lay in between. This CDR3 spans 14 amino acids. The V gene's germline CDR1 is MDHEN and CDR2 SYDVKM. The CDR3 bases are TGTGCCAGCAGTCCTCAGGGGAGCAATCAGCCCCAGCATTTT. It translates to CASSPQGSNQPQHF.

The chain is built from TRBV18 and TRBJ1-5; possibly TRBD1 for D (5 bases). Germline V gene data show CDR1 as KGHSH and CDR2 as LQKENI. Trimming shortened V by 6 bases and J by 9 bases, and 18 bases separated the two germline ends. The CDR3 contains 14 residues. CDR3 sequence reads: CASSPGQGWPPQHF. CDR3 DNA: TGTGCCAGCTCCCCGGGGCAGGGTTGGCCGCCCCAGCATTTT.

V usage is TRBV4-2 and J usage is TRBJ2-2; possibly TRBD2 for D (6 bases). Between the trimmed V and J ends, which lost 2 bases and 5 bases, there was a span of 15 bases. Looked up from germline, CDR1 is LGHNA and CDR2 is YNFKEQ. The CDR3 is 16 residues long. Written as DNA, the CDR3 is TGTGCCAGCAGCCAACCGTCGTTGCGGGGAACCGGGGAGCTGTTTTTT. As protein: CASSQPSLRGTGELFF.

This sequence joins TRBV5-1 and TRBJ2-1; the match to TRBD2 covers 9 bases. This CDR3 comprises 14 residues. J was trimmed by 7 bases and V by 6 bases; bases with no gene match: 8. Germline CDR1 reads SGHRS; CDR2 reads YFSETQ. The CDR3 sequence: CASTVAGVTNEQFF. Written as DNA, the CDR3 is TGCGCCAGCACCGTAGCGGGAGTAACTAATGAGCAGTTCTTC.

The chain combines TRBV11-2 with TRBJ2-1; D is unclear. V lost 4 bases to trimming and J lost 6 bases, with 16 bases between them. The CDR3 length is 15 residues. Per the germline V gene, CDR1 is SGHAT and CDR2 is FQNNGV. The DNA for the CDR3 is TGTGCCAGCAGCTCAATGACTGGAATCTCCAATGAGCAGTTCTTC. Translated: CASSSMTGISNEQFF.

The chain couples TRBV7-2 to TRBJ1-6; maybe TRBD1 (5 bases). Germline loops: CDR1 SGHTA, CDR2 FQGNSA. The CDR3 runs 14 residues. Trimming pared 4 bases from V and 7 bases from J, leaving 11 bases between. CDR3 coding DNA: TGTGCCAGCAGCTCCCCGGGGGAGAATTCACCCCTCCACTTT. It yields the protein CASSSPGENSPLHF. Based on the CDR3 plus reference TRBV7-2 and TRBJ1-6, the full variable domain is GAGVSQSPSNKVTEKGKDVELRCDPISGHTALYWYRQSLGQGLEFLIYFQGNSAPDKSGLPSDRFSAERTGGSVSTLTIQRTQQEDSAVYLCASSSPGENSPLHFGNGTRLTVT.

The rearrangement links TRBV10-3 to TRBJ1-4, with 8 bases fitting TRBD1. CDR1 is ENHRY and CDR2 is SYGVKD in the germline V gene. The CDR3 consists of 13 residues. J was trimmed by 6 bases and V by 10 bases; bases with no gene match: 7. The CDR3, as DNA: TGTGCCACCTCAGGGGGCGGCGATGAAAAACTGTTTTTT. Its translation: CATSGGGDEKLFF.

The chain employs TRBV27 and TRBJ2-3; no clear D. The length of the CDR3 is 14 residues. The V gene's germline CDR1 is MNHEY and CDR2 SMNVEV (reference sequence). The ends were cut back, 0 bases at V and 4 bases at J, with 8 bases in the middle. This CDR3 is CASSLSWVADTQYF. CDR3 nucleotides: TGTGCCAGCAGTTTATCCTGGGTAGCAGATACGCAGTATTTT.

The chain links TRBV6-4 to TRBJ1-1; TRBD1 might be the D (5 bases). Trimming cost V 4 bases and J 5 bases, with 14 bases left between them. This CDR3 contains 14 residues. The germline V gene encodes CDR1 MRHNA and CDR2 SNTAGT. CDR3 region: CASSVSGGETEAFF. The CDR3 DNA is TGTGCCAGCAGTGTTTCCGGAGGGGAAACTGAAGCTTTCTTT.

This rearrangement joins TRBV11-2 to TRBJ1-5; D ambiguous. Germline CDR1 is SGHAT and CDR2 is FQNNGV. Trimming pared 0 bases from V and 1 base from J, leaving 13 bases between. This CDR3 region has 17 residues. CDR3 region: CASSLDSGPRSNQPQHF. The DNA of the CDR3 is TGTGCCAGCAGCTTAGACTCTGGCCCGAGGAGCAATCAGCCCCAGCATTTT.

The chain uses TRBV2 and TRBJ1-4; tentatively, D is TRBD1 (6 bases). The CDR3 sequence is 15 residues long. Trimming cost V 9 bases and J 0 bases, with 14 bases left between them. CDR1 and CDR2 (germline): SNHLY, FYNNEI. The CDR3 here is CARGVQGSTNEKLFF. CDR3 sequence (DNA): TGTGCCAGAGGGGTACAGGGCTCAACTAATGAAAAACTGTTTTTT.

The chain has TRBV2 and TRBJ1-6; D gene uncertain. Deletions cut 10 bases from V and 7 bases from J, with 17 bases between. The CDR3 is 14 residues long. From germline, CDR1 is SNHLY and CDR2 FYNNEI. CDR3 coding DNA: TGTGCCATCGCGACCGGGCCTTTCAATTCACCCCTCCACTTT. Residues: CAIATGPFNSPLHF.

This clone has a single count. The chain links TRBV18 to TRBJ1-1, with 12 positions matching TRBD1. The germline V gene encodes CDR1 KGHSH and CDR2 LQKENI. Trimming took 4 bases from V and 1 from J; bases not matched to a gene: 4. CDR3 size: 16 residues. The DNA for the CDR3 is TGTGCCAGCTCACTCGGGACAGGGGGCCGGAACACTGAAGCTTTCTTT. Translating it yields CASSLGTGGRNTEAFF.

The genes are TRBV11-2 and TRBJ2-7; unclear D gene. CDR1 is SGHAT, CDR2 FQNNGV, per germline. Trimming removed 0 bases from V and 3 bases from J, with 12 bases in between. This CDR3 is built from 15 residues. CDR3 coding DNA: TGTGCCAGCAGCTTAGATTTGCCTACGTACTACGAGCAGTACTTC. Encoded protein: CASSLDLPTYYEQYF.

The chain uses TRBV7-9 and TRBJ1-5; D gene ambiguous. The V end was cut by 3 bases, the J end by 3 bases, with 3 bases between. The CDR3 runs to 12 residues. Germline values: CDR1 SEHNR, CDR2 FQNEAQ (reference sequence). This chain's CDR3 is CASSFYNQPQHF. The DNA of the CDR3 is TGTGCCAGCAGCTTCTACAATCAGCCCCAGCATTTT.

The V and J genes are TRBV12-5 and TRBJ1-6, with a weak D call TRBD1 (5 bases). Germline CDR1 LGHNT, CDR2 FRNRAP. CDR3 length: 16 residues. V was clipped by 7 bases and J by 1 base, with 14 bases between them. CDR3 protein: CASAWGKGSYNSPLHF. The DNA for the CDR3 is TGTGCTAGTGCCTGGGGGAAGGGGTCCTATAATTCACCCCTCCACTTT. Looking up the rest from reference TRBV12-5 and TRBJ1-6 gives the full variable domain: DARVTQTPRHKVTEMGQEVTMRCQPILGHNTVFWYRQTMMQGLELLAYFRNRAPLDDSGMPKDRFSAEMPDATLATLKIQPSEPRDSAVYFCASAWGKGSYNSPLHFGNGTRLTVT.

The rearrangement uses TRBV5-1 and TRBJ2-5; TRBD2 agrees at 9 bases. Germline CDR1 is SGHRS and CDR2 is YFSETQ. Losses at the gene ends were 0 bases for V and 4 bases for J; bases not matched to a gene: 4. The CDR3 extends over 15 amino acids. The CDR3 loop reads CASSLAPRGGETQYF. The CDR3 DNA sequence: TGCGCCAGCAGCTTGGCCCCGCGGGGGGGAGAGACCCAGTACTTC.

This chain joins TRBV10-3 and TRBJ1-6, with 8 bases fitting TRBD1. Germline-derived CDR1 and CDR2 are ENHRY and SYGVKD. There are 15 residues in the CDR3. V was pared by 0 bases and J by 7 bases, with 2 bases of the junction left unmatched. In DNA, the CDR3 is TGTGCCATCAGTGAGTCGGGACAGGTCAATTCACCCCTCCACTTT. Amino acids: CAISESGQVNSPLHF.

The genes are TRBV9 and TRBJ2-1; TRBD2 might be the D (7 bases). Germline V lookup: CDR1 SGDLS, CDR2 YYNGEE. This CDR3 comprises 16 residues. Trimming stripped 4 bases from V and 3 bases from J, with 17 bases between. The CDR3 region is CASSPPSGDNYNEQFF. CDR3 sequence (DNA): TGTGCCAGCAGCCCCCCCAGCGGGGACAACTACAATGAGCAGTTCTTC.

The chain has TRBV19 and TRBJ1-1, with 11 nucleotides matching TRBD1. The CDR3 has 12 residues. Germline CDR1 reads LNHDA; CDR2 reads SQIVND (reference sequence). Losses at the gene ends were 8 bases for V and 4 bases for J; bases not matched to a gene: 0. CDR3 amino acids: CASGTGGTEAFF. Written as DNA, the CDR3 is TGTGCCAGTGGGACAGGGGGCACTGAAGCTTTCTTT.

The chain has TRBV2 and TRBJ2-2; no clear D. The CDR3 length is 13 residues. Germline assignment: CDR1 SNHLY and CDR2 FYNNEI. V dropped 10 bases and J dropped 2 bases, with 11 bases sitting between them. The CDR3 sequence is CAIWEPNTGELFF. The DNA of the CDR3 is TGTGCCATATGGGAACCCAACACCGGGGAGCTGTTTTTT.